The 8 T cell receptor beta chains presented below share a single source sample, sequenced in a study of CD8 T cells in Susac syndrome. With random hexamers, reverse transcription was performed on roughly 0.5 to 1 ug of RNA. TCRdb called the immunoSEQ multiplex PCR reads again in MiXCR, with one record for every CDR3 protein. This sample has approximately 220,000 distinct CDR3 sequences; around 90% occur once, and the top ten carry about 0.13%. The sample taken for sequencing was CD8+ T cells from PBMCs. The receptors here all came from a human donor with multiple sclerosis.

The chain has TRBV28 and TRBJ2-2; the match to TRBD1 covers 7 bases. Germline V gives CDR1 MDHEN, CDR2 SYDVKM. The CDR3 is 15 residues long. The ends lost 3 bases at V and 7 bases at J; junction bases unmatched: 8. The CDR3 region has the DNA TGTGCCAGCAGTTTCTTACAGGGGACCGTCGGGGAGCTGTTTTTT. Its translation is CASSFLQGTVGELFF.

J is TRBJ2-7 and V is TRBV7-9; a possible D gene is TRBD2 (5 bases). CDR1 SEHNR and CDR2 FQNEAQ come from the germline V gene (reference sequence). V shed 1 base and J shed 3 bases, with 7 bases lying between them. CDR3 length equals 13 residues. The CDR3 protein is CASSLDGLYEQYF. CDR3 sequence (DNA): TGTGCCAGCAGCTTAGACGGACTCTACGAGCAGTACTTC.

This chain uses TRBV2 with TRBJ2-2; no definite D call. This CDR3 is 15 amino acids long. Germline CDR1 and CDR2: SNHLY and FYNNEI. Between the trimmed V and J ends, which lost 10 bases and 1 base, there was a span of 16 bases. The CDR3 region is CATPRANQNTGELFF. CDR3 in DNA: TGTGCCACCCCCCGGGCTAACCAGAACACCGGGGAGCTGTTTTTT. The full variable domain, its missing parts supplied by reference TRBV2 and TRBJ2-2, is EPEVTQTPSHQVTQMGQEVILRCVPISNHLYFYWYRQILGQKVEFLVSFYNNEISEKSEIFDDQFSVERPDGSNFTLKIRSTKLEDSAMYFCATPRANQNTGELFFGEGSRLTVL.

The V and J genes are TRBV9 and TRBJ2-3; 8 bases align to TRBD2. The ends lost 4 bases at V and 2 bases at J; junction bases unmatched: 6. The CDR3 loop spans 15 amino acids. CDR1 and CDR2 from the germline V gene are SGDLS and YYNGEE. The CDR3 DNA is TGTGCCAGCAGCTACACTAGCGGTCCCACAGATACGCAGTATTTT. Translating gives CASSYTSGPTDTQYF.

J is TRBJ2-7 and V is TRBV9; 14 bases line up with TRBD2. The V gene's germline CDR1 is SGDLS and CDR2 YYNGEE. The CDR3 has 15 amino acids. After removal of 6 bases from V and 5 bases from J, the junction contained 7 bases not matched to a gene. The DNA of the CDR3 is TGTGCCAGCACCCCCCAGGGACTAGCGGGGGACGAGCAGTACTTC. This gives the protein CASTPQGLAGDEQYF.

The chain joins TRBV29-1 to TRBJ1-1; the D gene is possibly TRBD1 (5 bases). The CDR3 is 13 residues long. Trimming left V 2 bases short and J 13 bases short, with 20 bases between. Germline V gene sequence: CDR1 SQVTM, CDR2 ANQGSEA. CDR3 region: CSVELGGVGVVFF. In DNA form, the CDR3 reads TGCAGCGTTGAATTAGGAGGGGTCGGGGTGGTTTTCTTT.

The V call is TRBV5-4, the J call TRBJ1-2; 8 bases fit TRBD1. The CDR3 contains 14 residues. V shed 7 bases, J shed 7 bases, and the junction held 12 bases outside the gene matches. Germline CDR1 reads SGHNT; CDR2 reads YYREEE (reference sequence). This CDR3 reads CASGPPDRASGYTF. For the CDR3, the DNA is TGTGCCAGCGGCCCCCCGGACAGGGCCAGTGGCTACACCTTC.

The CDR3 region is CASSQEPGQGYEQYF. In DNA, the CDR3 is TGCGCCAGCAGCCAAGAACCAGGACAGGGGTACGAGCAGTACTTC. The chain employs TRBV4-1 and TRBJ2-7; TRBD1 matches at 9 bases. The CDR3 contains 15 residues. Germline assignment: CDR1 MGHRA and CDR2 YSYEKL. With V trimmed by 0 bases and J by 4 bases, 4 bases remained unmatched.